This T cell receptor (beta chain) comes out of a study of graft-versus-host responses after intestinal transplantation. Across the whole study: Recipients across the board were started on anti-thymocyte globulin induction, then kept on tacrolimus and steroids for about 3 years.

Note on this clone: Its cognate antigen is unknown.

Sequencing was performed with immunoSEQ multiplex PCR; in TCRdb, only in-frame clones are kept and a portion is missing. The sample consists of around 95,000 clones, approximately 84% of them appearing once. The receptor was isolated from a human donor who was the organ donor for an intestinal transplant. Sequenced material: unstimulated CD4+ T cells sorted from spleen or lymph node cells, taken before transplant.

CDR3: CAISAGTENTGELFF. The DNA for the CDR3 is TGTGCCATCAGTGCCGGGACGGAAAACACCGGGGAGCTGTTTTTT. This chain joins TRBV10-3 and TRBJ2-2; tentatively, D is TRBD1 or TRBD2 (5 bases each). V was shortened by 4 bases and J by 2 bases, with 11 bases between the two germline ends. The CDR3 is 15 residues long. CDR1 and CDR2 (germline): ENHRY, SYGVKD.